This T cell receptor (beta chain) was sequenced during a study of blood T cell repertoires in COVID-19. Produced via immunoSEQ multiplex PCR; TCRdb's table is partial and in-frame only. Of about 98,000 clones listed, roughly 86% are singletons. V shed 0 bases, J shed 11 bases, and the junction held 8 bases outside the gene matches. Germline-derived CDR1 and CDR2 are SGHRS and YFSETQ. The CDR3 has 14 amino acids. Sequenced: peripheral blood. The sequence derives from a man aged 50-60 years with acute or convalescent COVID-19. The V call is TRBV5-1, the J call TRBJ1-1; 9 nucleotides line up with TRBD1. DNA of the CDR3: TGCGCCAGCAGCTTGGACAGGGGGCTGAAGGACGCTTTCTTT. Protein: CASSLDRGLKDAFF.